This entry lists 28 T cell receptor beta chains sequenced from one sample in a study of cytomegalovirus exposure and HLA in healthy donors. The PCR made use of 60 Vbeta and 13 Jbeta primers. Some clones are missing from TCRdb's copy, which holds only in-frame ones; the method was immunoSEQ multiplex PCR. The table includes around 260,000 clones, roughly 80% detected once. The specimen was PBMCs. The receptors shown here come from a girl aged 2-9 years in good health and CMV-seronegative.

This chain uses TRBV10-3 with TRBJ1-5; tentative D call: TRBD1 (6 bases). V lost 6 bases, J lost 3 bases, and 12 bases lay in between. Looked up from germline, CDR1 is ENHRY and CDR2 is SYGVKD. CDR3 length: 14 amino acids. CDR3 in DNA: TGTGCCATCAGCACTGACAGGTTCAATCAGCCCCAGCATTTT. This gives the protein CAISTDRFNQPQHF.

The genes are TRBV27 and TRBJ2-7; the D is unclear. V was clipped by 3 bases and J by 0 bases, with 15 bases between them. Germline V CDR1 and CDR2: MNHEY, SMNVEV (reference sequence). The CDR3 is made up of 16 amino acids. CDR3 coding DNA: TGTGCCAGCAGTTTGTCAAGTACTCTGCTCTCCTACGAGCAGTACTTC. Translation: CASSLSSTLLSYEQYF.

V gene TRBV6-1 combines with J gene TRBJ1-1; 7 bases agree with TRBD1. The germline CDR1 and CDR2 sequences are MNHNS and SASEGT. After removal of 6 bases from V and 11 bases from J, the junction contained 9 bases not matched to a gene. The CDR3 runs 12 residues. The CDR3 reads CASRDRQGGAFF. DNA for the CDR3: TGTGCCAGCAGAGACCGACAGGGCGGCGCTTTCTTT.

J is TRBJ2-1 and V is TRBV2, with 11 bases lining up with TRBD2. The CDR3 is made up of 15 amino acids. Germline trimming cut 6 bases from V and 4 bases from J; bases unmatched to any gene: 5. The germline V gene encodes CDR1 SNHLY and CDR2 FYNNEI. This CDR3 reads CASRTGTSGYNEQFF. The DNA of the CDR3 is TGTGCCAGCAGAACCGGGACTAGCGGATACAATGAGCAGTTCTTC.

This chain connects TRBV4-1 to TRBJ2-2, with 7 bases fitting TRBD2. The CDR3 is 16 residues long. Looked up from germline, CDR1 is MGHRA and CDR2 is YSYEKL. J gave up 1 base and V 4 bases, and 6 bases lay outside the gene matches. The CDR3 region is CASSLASGENTGELFF. The CDR3 DNA follows: TGCGCCAGCAGCCTCGCCAGCGGGGAGAACACCGGGGAGCTGTTTTTT.

The V and J genes are TRBV12-2 and TRBJ2-5; the table's TRBD2 call for D was not verified on the DNA. TRBV12-2 is described as a pseudogene. The CDR3 runs to 18 residues. The DNA of the CDR3 is TGTGCAAGTCGCTTAGCGTCTACTAGCGGGGGTTCCCAAGAGACCCAGTACTTC. It codes for CASRLASTSGGSQETQYF.

This rearrangement joins TRBV7-8 to TRBJ2-7; no clear D. The V end lost 0 bases, the J end lost 0 bases, and 3 bases lay between the germline ends. The CDR3 spans 13 residues. Germline CDR1 and CDR2: SGHVS and FQNEAQ. The CDR3 reads CASSLASSYEQYF. The CDR3 DNA is TGTGCCAGCAGCTTAGCCAGCTCCTACGAGCAGTACTTC.

This clone was found a few times. V usage is TRBV7-6 and J usage is TRBJ1-2, with D maybe TRBD1 (5 bases). The germline gives CDR1 SGHVS, CDR2 FNYEAQ. This CDR3 has 17 amino acids. V dropped 4 bases and J dropped 1 base, with 19 bases sitting between them. The CDR3 region has the DNA TGTGCCAGCAGCTCCCTGGGGAGGGGCCTCTTTAACTATGGCTACACCTTC. Translating gives CASSSLGRGLFNYGYTF. The full variable domain, its missing parts supplied by reference TRBV7-6 and TRBJ1-2, is GAGVSQSPRYKVTKRGQDVALRCDPISGHVSLYWYRQALGQGPEFLTYFNYEAQQDKSGLPNDRFSAERPEGSISTLTIQRTEQRDSAMYRCASSSLGRGLFNYGYTFGSGTRLTVV.

The V and J genes are TRBV5-1 and TRBJ2-1; TRBD2 agrees at 8 bases. CDR1 is SGHRS and CDR2 is YFSETQ in the germline V gene. The junction had 3 bases not matched to a gene; V was cut back by 5 bases and J by 5 bases. The CDR3 is made up of 13 amino acids. CDR3 sequence reads: CASRPLADNEQFF. The CDR3 nucleotides read TGCGCCAGCAGACCACTAGCGGACAATGAGCAGTTCTTC.

The chain couples TRBV13 to TRBJ1-4; 11 bases match TRBD1. The germline CDR1 and CDR2 sequences are PRHDT and FYEKMQ (reference sequence). Trimming removed 2 bases from V and 8 bases from J; junction bases left unmatched: 7. The length of the CDR3 is 16 residues. The CDR3 region has the DNA TGTGCCAGCAGCTTAATTTCCGGGACAGGGGGAGAAAAACTGTTTTTT. Protein: CASSLISGTGGEKLFF.

The V call is TRBV7-9, the J call TRBJ1-2, with 8 bases lining up with TRBD1. The trim removed 1 base at V and 7 bases at J, leaving 5 bases unmatched. CDR1 and CDR2 (germline): SEHNR, FQNEAQ (reference sequence). The CDR3 has 14 amino acids. The CDR3 reads CASSLGQGARGYTF. CDR3 DNA: TGTGCCAGCAGCTTAGGGCAGGGGGCGCGTGGCTACACCTTC.

V usage is TRBV6-1 and J usage is TRBJ2-7; the D gene is possibly TRBD2 (5 bases). Germline V gene data show CDR1 as MNHNS and CDR2 as SASEGT. Trimming shortened V by 1 base and J by 5 bases, and 12 bases separated the two germline ends. This CDR3 spans 14 amino acids. CDR3 DNA sequence: TGTGCCAGCAGTGAAGGGTCCACGGGAAACGAGCAGTACTTC. As protein: CASSEGSTGNEQYF.

J is TRBJ1-5 and V is TRBV28; TRBD1 agrees at 10 bases. The ends lost 2 bases at V and 7 bases at J; junction bases unmatched: 5. The CDR3 totals 15 residues. The germline V gene has CDR1 MDHEN and CDR2 SYDVKM. The CDR3 coding sequence is TGTGCCAGCAGTTTAAGGGACAGGGGCTTCCAGCCCCAGCATTTT. This gives the protein CASSLRDRGFQPQHF.

CDR3 in amino acids: CASSLNAYNEQFF. The CDR3 DNA sequence: TGTGCCAGCAGTTTAAACGCGTACAATGAGCAGTTCTTC. This chain joins TRBV28 and TRBJ2-1; no firm D call. The CDR3 contains 13 residues. The V gene lost 2 bases and the J gene lost 4 bases, with 6 bases spanning the gap. Germline lookup yields CDR1 MDHEN and CDR2 SYDVKM.

The chain carries TRBV13 and TRBJ2-7; D is perhaps TRBD2 (5 bases). The CDR3 length is 15 residues. V lost 1 base and J lost 3, with 13 bases in between. From germline, CDR1 is PRHDT and CDR2 FYEKMQ (reference sequence). CDR3 sequence (DNA): TGTGCCAGCAGCTTAGAAGCCGGGGAAGGCTACGAGCAGTACTTC. As protein: CASSLEAGEGYEQYF. Complete variable domain (other parts from reference TRBV13 and TRBJ2-7): AAGVIQSPRHLIKEKRETATLKCYPIPRHDTVYWYQQGPGQDPQFLISFYEKMQSDKGSIPDRFSAQQFSDYHSELNMSSLELGDSALYFCASSLEAGEGYEQYFGPGTRLTVT.

The chain has TRBV4-1 and TRBJ1-5; 7 bases fit TRBD1. Germline V gene data show CDR1 as MGHRA and CDR2 as YSYEKL. There are 17 residues in the CDR3. V lost 1 base, J lost 6 bases, and 12 bases stayed unmatched. The CDR3 sequence: CASSQVPGTAGLQPQHF. The CDR3 DNA sequence: TGCGCCAGCAGCCAAGTCCCAGGGACAGCGGGTCTTCAGCCCCAGCATTTT.

This chain joins TRBV7-6 and TRBJ2-7, with 7 bases that match TRBD1. Trimming took 5 bases from V and 7 from J; bases not matched to a gene: 11. The CDR3 sequence is 14 residues long. Germline V gene data show CDR1 as SGHVS and CDR2 as FNYEAQ. The chain's CDR3 is CASSQGQTTGEQYF. The CDR3 nucleotides read TGTGCCAGCAGCCAGGGACAGACAACCGGGGAGCAGTACTTC.

The J gene is TRBJ2-5, the V gene TRBV9; 15 bases agree with TRBD2. V lost 3 bases and J lost 5; bases outside the gene matches: 8. Germline CDR1 is SGDLS and CDR2 is YYNGEE. This CDR3 region has 17 residues. CDR3 loop: CASSATLGLAGGETQYF. The CDR3 nucleotides are TGTGCCAGCAGCGCCACCTTGGGACTAGCGGGAGGTGAGACCCAGTACTTC.

The rearrangement joins TRBV29-1 to TRBJ1-1; TRBD1 is a possible D gene (6 bases). In germline, CDR1 is SQVTM, CDR2 ANQGSEA. The CDR3 has 13 amino acids. V lost 0 bases, J lost 10 bases, and 15 bases lay in between. The CDR3 nucleotides read TGCAGCGTTGAAGAAGAGGCGGGGGCCGGAGCTTTCTTT. Amino acid sequence: CSVEEEAGAGAFF.

This clone was seen a handful of times. This rearrangement joins TRBV5-1 to TRBJ2-1; the D gene is possibly TRBD2 (5 bases). CDR1 is SGHRS, CDR2 YFSETQ, per germline. With 3 bases removed from V and 0 bases from J, the gap between germline ends came to 16 bases. This CDR3 comprises 17 residues. The CDR3 coding sequence is TGCGCCAGCAGCTCCTCGAGTGGCGGGTCCTCCTACAATGAGCAGTTCTTC. Its translation is CASSSSSGGSSYNEQFF. Using reference TRBV5-1 and TRBJ2-1 for the parts outside the CDR3, the full variable domain is KAGVTQTPRYLIKTRGQQVTLSCSPISGHRSVSWYQQTPGQGLQFLFEYFSETQRNKGNFPGRFSGRQFSNSRSEMNVSTLELGDSALYLCASSSSSGGSSYNEQFFGPGTRLTVL.

The chain is built from TRBV30 and TRBJ1-1; possible D gene TRBD1, 6 bases. With 4 bases removed from V and 4 bases from J, the gap between germline ends came to 13 bases. Germline lookup yields CDR1 GTSNPN and CDR2 SVGIG (reference sequence). The CDR3 is 13 amino acids. The CDR3 bases are TGTGCCTGGACCCCAGGGGTGCCCACTGAAGCTTTCTTT. It yields the protein CAWTPGVPTEAFF.

The rearrangement uses TRBV14 and TRBJ2-7; 9 nucleotides agree with TRBD1. Germline V gene data show CDR1 as SGHDN and CDR2 as FVKESK. This CDR3 contains 15 residues. V lost 5 bases to trimming and J lost 2 bases; unmatched junction nucleotides: 7. In nucleotides, the CDR3 is TGTGCCAGCAGCTACAGGGGGCTTCCTGCCTACGAGCAGTACTTC. It is translated as CASSYRGLPAYEQYF.

This sequence joins TRBV9 and TRBJ2-1; 14 bases fit TRBD2. The CDR3 has 19 residues. The V gene's germline CDR1 is SGDLS and CDR2 YYNGEE. Trimming took 3 bases from V and 3 from J; bases not matched to a gene: 11. CDR3 amino acids: CASSDPGLAGGPNYNEQFF. The CDR3 DNA sequence: TGTGCCAGCAGCGACCCTGGACTAGCGGGAGGCCCGAACTACAATGAGCAGTTCTTC. Variable domain in full (rest from reference TRBV9 and TRBJ2-1): DSGVTQTPKHLITATGQRVTLRCSPRSGDLSVYWYQQSLDQGLQFLIQYYNGEERAKGNILERFSAQQFPDLHSELNLSSLELGDSALYFCASSDPGLAGGPNYNEQFFGPGTRLTVL.

This chain joins TRBV11-2 and TRBJ2-7, with D possibly matching TRBD1 (6 bases). Germline V gives CDR1 SGHAT, CDR2 FQNNGV. The CDR3 length is 14 residues. Trimming shortened V by 5 bases and J by 2 bases, and 13 bases separated the two germline ends. CDR3 in DNA: TGTGCCAGCAGCCGGGACACCGAAACCTACGAGCAGTACTTC. Residues: CASSRDTETYEQYF.

The chain employs TRBV15 and TRBJ2-4; TRBD1 matches 10 bases. J gave up 3 bases and V 3 bases, and 5 bases lay outside the gene matches. The germline V gene encodes CDR1 LNHNV and CDR2 YYDKDF (reference sequence). CDR3 length equals 16 residues. CDR3 nucleotide sequence: TGTGCCACCAGCAGGACCGGGACAGGGGACAAAAACATTCAGTACTTC. It codes for CATSRTGTGDKNIQYF. The whole variable domain, filled in from reference TRBV15 and TRBJ2-4, reads DAMVIQNPRYQVTQFGKPVTLSCSQTLNHNVMYWYQQKSSQAPKLLFHYYDKDFNNEADTPDNFQSRRPNTSFCFLDIRSPGLGDTAMYLCATSRTGTGDKNIQYFGAGTRLSVL.

This CDR3 is CASSLTGTETYEQYF. As DNA, the CDR3 is TGTGCCAGCAGCTTAACAGGGACAGAAACCTACGAGCAGTACTTC. The gene calls are TRBV7-9 and TRBJ2-7, with 7 bases lining up with TRBD1. V was pared by 2 bases and J by 2 bases, with 6 bases of the junction left unmatched. The CDR3 contains 15 residues. Germline V lookup: CDR1 SEHNR, CDR2 FQNEAQ (reference sequence).

The genes are TRBV6-6 and TRBJ1-2; D remains ambiguous. Germline loops: CDR1 MNHNY, CDR2 SVGAGI (reference sequence). The CDR3 spans 14 residues. Between the trimmed V and J ends, which lost 0 bases and 4 bases, there was a span of 9 bases. Here the CDR3 DNA reads TGTGCCAGCAGTTACTCCCGACTCGGCTATGGCTACACCTTC. Its protein product is CASSYSRLGYGYTF.

On this clone itself: This specimen includes other DNA sequences encoding the same CDR3. The rearrangement uses TRBV5-4 and TRBJ2-3, with 14 nucleotides matching TRBD2. The CDR3 covers 16 residues. The V gene end was trimmed by 4 bases and the J gene end by 6 bases; junction bases not matched to a gene: 7. Germline CDR1 reads SGHNT; CDR2 reads YYREEE (reference sequence). The CDR3 region is CASSLRLAGGTDTQYF. The CDR3 DNA reads as TGTGCCAGCAGCCTAAGACTAGCGGGAGGGACGGATACGCAGTATTTT. Drawing the rest from reference TRBV5-4 and TRBJ2-3, the complete variable domain is ETGVTQSPTHLIKTRGQQVTLRCSSQSGHNTVSWYQQALGQGPQFIFQYYREEENGRGNFPPRFSGLQFPNYSSELNVNALELDDSALYLCASSLRLAGGTDTQYFGPGTRLTVL.